This is a list of T cell receptor beta chains from one sample in a study of Ad26.COV2.S vaccination and SARS-CoV-2 variants. Sequencing was performed with immunoSEQ multiplex PCR; in TCRdb, only in-frame clones are kept and a portion is missing. This table holds 300,000 to 350,000 clones, roughly 90% found once. The sequenced sample was peripheral blood, obtained in a trial of Ad26.COV2.S vaccine versus placebo. Source of these receptors: a person aged 18-60 years who received the Ad26.COV2.S COVID-19 vaccine or a placebo. Both conserved end residues are part of each CDR3. Each record gives: CDR3 length, D gene, J gene, clone size, V gene, CDR3 DNA, CDR3 protein. The D gene is left open where the match is weak. The listing skips clone size in some rows; elsewhere it reads once, few, many or a size class.

>15|.|TRBJ1-3|.|TRBV25-1
TGTGCCAGCAGTGATAGACGGAGCTCTGGAAACACCATATATTTT
CASSDRRSSGNTIYF
>17|TRBD2|TRBJ2-5|.|TRBV28
TGTGCCAGCAGTTTCGTCCAGCTAGCGGGAGAAAAAGAGACCCAGTACTTC
CASSFVQLAGEKETQYF
>14|TRBD1|TRBJ1-6|.|TRBV27
TGTGCCAGCTCTCCCGGGACAGCCAATTCACCCCTCCACTTT
CASSPGTANSPLHF
>15|TRBD1|TRBJ2-1|.|TRBV11-2
TGTGCCAGCAGCTCACCCGGGACAGGAAACAATGAGCAGTTCTTC
CASSSPGTGNNEQFF
>13|.|TRBJ2-7|.|TRBV5-4
TGTGCCAGCAGCCGCGGGACCGATATCGAGCAGTACTTC
CASSRGTDIEQYF
>17|TRBD1|TRBJ2-7|.|TRBV7-9
TGTGCCAGCAGCGCCCATTTTGGGACAGCGACCTACTACGAGCAGTACTTC
CASSAHFGTATYYEQYF
>14|.|TRBJ1-4|.|TRBV19
TGTGCCGGGCCGCGGGAGCAGCCTAATGAAAAACTGTTTTTT
CAGPREQPNEKLFF
>13|.|TRBJ2-3|.|TRBV6-4
TGTGCCAGCAGTGAAAGCGGCACAGATACGCAGTATTTT
CASSESGTDTQYF
>19|TRBD2|TRBJ2-3|.|TRBV5-4
TGTGCCAGCAGCTCAACCCTGGTGTTAGCGGGAACCTACACAGATACGCAGTATTTT
CASSSTLVLAGTYTDTQYF
>16|.|TRBJ2-3|.|TRBV7-3
TGTGCCAGCAGCTTCTTAGTAGCGGAGAGCACAGATACGCAGTATTTT
CASSFLVAESTDTQYF
>14|.|TRBJ2-5|.|TRBV7-9
TGTGCCAGCAGCTCCCCCGGGGGCGGGGAGACCCAGTACTTC
CASSSPGGGETQYF
>14|.|TRBJ1-5|.|TRBV4-1
TGCGCCAGCAGCCAAGATGGTAGGAATCAGCCCCAGCATTTT
CASSQDGRNQPQHF
>17|.|TRBJ1-6|.|TRBV3-1/TRBV3-2
TGTGCCAGCAGCCAAGATCCAGCGACCCACGATGGTTCACCCCTCCACTTT
CASSQDPATHDGSPLHF
>15|TRBD1|TRBJ1-3|.|TRBV6-5
TGTGCCAGCAGTTACAGAGGGGGCGCAGGAAACACCATATATTTT
CASSYRGGAGNTIYF
>19|.|TRBJ2-6|.|TRBV21-1
TGTGCCAGCAGCACGGGTCTCGCTGAAGTAATATCTGGGGCCAACGTCCTGACTTTC
CASSTGLAEVISGANVLTF
>14|TRBD2|TRBJ2-7|.|TRBV28
TGTGCCAGCACATTACTAGCGGGAGGGTACGAGCAGTACTTC
CASTLLAGGYEQYF
>15|.|TRBJ2-2|few|TRBV4-2
TGTGCCAGCCGGAGGGCCGCAAGCCTCACCGGGGAGCTGTTTTTT
CASRRAASLTGELFF
>16|.|TRBJ1-1|.|TRBV25-1
TGTGCCAGCAGTGCGGGCCGCGGCTCTCTTGACACTGAAGCTTTCTTT
CASSAGRGSLDTEAFF
>11|.|TRBJ2-3|.|TRBV5-4
TGTGCCAGCAGCTTTACAGATACGCAGTATTTT
CASSFTDTQYF
>12|.|TRBJ1-2|.|TRBV9
TGTGCCAGCAGCGTAGCCGGTCGTGGCTACACCTTC
CASSVAGRGYTF
>14|.|TRBJ1-1|.|TRBV7-8
TGTGCCAGCCACAAGGTCCAGGGTCCCGCTGAAGCTTTCTTT
CASHKVQGPAEAFF
>15|.|TRBJ1-2|.|TRBV4-3
TGCGCCAGCAGCCGAGATACCTCGGCTAGCTATGGCTACACCTTC
CASSRDTSASYGYTF
>15|.|TRBJ1-4|.|TRBV5-5
TGTGCCAGCAGCTCCGGGGTGGGGGGAGTTGAAAAACTGTTTTTT
CASSSGVGGVEKLFF
>16|TRBD1|TRBJ2-7|.|TRBV23-1
TGCGCCAGCAGTCAATCTAAGGGACAGGGTTCCGGCGAGCAGTACTTC
CASSQSKGQGSGEQYF
>14|TRBD1|TRBJ1-1|.|TRBV15
TGTGCCACCAGCAGAGATGTGGGGACAGGGGTAGCTTTCTTT
CATSRDVGTGVAFF
>15|.|TRBJ2-7|.|TRBV30
TGTGCCTGGAGTGTTTTTGGGGACATTTCCTACGAGCAGTACTTC
CAWSVFGDISYEQYF
>18|.|TRBJ1-5|few|TRBV7-9
TGTGCCAGCAGCTTTAGTCTCCTGGCCGGAAAACCCAATCAGCCCCAGCATTTT
CASSFSLLAGKPNQPQHF
>13|.|TRBJ1-1|.|TRBV9
TGTGCCAGCAGCGTAGCTACAGGCACTGAAGCTTTCTTT
CASSVATGTEAFF
>17|.|TRBJ2-1|.|TRBV11-2
TGTGCCAGCAGCTTAGGTGTCGGGGCCTCCCCTTACAATGAGCAGTTCTTC
CASSLGVGASPYNEQFF
>15|TRBD1|TRBJ2-7|.|TRBV5-4
TGTGCCAGCAGCGGCGATTGGACAGGGGAGGACGAGCAGTACTTC
CASSGDWTGEDEQYF
>14|.|TRBJ2-5|once|TRBV11-1
TGTGCCAGCAGCTACACGGAGCGGGTGGAGACCCAGTACTTC
CASSYTERVETQYF
>15|.|TRBJ1-2|few|TRBV4-1
TGCGCCAGCAGCCGGGACACCGGGCAGCTCTATGGCTACACCTTC
CASSRDTGQLYGYTF
>13|.|TRBJ1-6|.|TRBV27
TGTGCCAGCAGTTTATTGCCCTTGTCACCCCTCCACTTT
CASSLLPLSPLHF
>14|.|TRBJ2-1|.|TRBV9
TGTGCCAGCAGCGTAACAGGGTCCTACAATGAGCAGTTCTTC
CASSVTGSYNEQFF
>14|.|TRBJ2-1|.|TRBV6-5
TGTGCCAGCAGAGGGGGGAACTCCTACAATGAGCAGTTCTTC
CASRGGNSYNEQFF
>14|.|TRBJ1-2|.|TRBV6-6
TGTGCCAGCAATCAAGCCACTCCCTACTATGGCTACACCTTC
CASNQATPYYGYTF
>14|.|TRBJ2-7|.|TRBV7-2
TGTGCCAGCAGCTTAGTGTACGAAAACTACGAGCAGTACTTC
CASSLVYENYEQYF